The T cell receptor (beta chain) under discussion was sequenced for a study of cytomegalovirus exposure and HLA in healthy donors. A multiplex PCR was run with 60 Vbeta primers and 13 Jbeta primers. Profiled with immunoSEQ multiplex PCR; TCRdb holds only in-frame clones, not every one. The sample shows approximately 79,000 clones, around 76% of them seen only once. This CDR3 comprises 13 residues. Trimming pared 7 bases from V and 6 bases from J, leaving 12 bases between. Per germline, CDR1 MNHNS and CDR2 SASEGT. Sequenced material: PBMCs. V and J are TRBV6-1 and TRBJ1-4; D might be TRBD1 (5 bases). This receptor was obtained from a man aged 40-50 years in good health and CMV-seronegative. The CDR3 DNA follows: TGTGCCAGCACCCCCAGGGCGGATGAAAAACTGTTTTTT. Protein sequence: CASTPRADEKLFF.